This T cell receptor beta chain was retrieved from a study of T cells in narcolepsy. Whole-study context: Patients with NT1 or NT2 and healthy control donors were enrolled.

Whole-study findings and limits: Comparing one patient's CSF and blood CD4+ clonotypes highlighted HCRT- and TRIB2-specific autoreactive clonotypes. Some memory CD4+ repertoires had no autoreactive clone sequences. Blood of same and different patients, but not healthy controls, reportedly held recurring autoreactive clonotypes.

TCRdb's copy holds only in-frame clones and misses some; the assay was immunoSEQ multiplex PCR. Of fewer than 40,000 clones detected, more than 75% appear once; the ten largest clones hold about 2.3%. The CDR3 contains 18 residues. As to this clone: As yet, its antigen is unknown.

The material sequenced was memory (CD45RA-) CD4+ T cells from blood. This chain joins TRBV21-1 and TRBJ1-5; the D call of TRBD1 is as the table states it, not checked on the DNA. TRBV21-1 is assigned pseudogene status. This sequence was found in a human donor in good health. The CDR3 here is CASSKGGTGSKLNQPQHF. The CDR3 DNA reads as TGTGCCAGCAGCAAAGGGGGGACAGGTTCCAAACTAAATCAGCCCCAGCATTTT.